One and the same sample provided the 24 T cell receptor beta chains below, sequenced in a study of T-cell memory formation after mild COVID-19. From the 5' RACE reads, TCRdb called clonotypes with MiXCR, one entry per CDR3 protein. Of around 410,000 distinct CDR3 sequences in the sample, roughly a quarter were seen once. Sequencing was carried out using PBMCs or a T cell subset sorted from them (not recorded which). The receptors were sampled from an adult woman who had mild COVID-19 (a few samples of this study predate the infection). Cell type and time point are not known.

This clonotype was seen more than once but under ten times. Here the CDR3 reads CASSLAYRRTGRFNTDTQYF. DNA of the CDR3: TGTGCCAGCAGCTTAGCCTACCGGCGGACAGGGCGATTTAACACAGATACGCAGTATTTT. The rearrangement uses TRBV7-9 and TRBJ2-3; 8 positions agree with TRBD1. The CDR3 has 20 amino acids. Germline assignment: CDR1 SEHNR and CDR2 FQNEAQ (reference sequence). Unmatched junction bases numbered 16, after V lost 0 bases and J lost 2 bases.

The V and J genes are TRBV3-1 and TRBJ1-2; D gene uncertain. Germline V gene data show CDR1 as LGHDT and CDR2 as YNNKEL (reference sequence). V was shortened by 6 bases and J by 7 bases, with 15 bases between the two germline ends. This CDR3 spans 13 amino acids. CDR3 loop: CASSPSVLFGYTF. The CDR3 DNA reads TGTGCCAGCAGTCCTTCCGTGCTATTTGGCTACACCTTC.

This clonotype was detected a few times. A much bigger clone sits one base away, suggesting this may be a read error. The gene calls are TRBV7-9 and TRBJ1-2; 7 bases agree with TRBD1. The CDR3 is 13 residues long. The ends lost 4 bases at V and 6 bases at J; junction bases unmatched: 5. CDR1 and CDR2 (germline): SEHNR, FQNEAQ (reference sequence). The CDR3 loop reads CASSSTGNHGYTF. DNA of the CDR3: TGTGCCAGCAGCTCGACAGGGAACCATGGCTACACCTTC.

This clonotype has a single count. The rearrangement joins TRBV14 to TRBJ1-2, with D possibly matching TRBD1 (5 bases). The germline V gene encodes CDR1 SGHDN and CDR2 FVKESK. Trimming pared 2 bases from V and 10 bases from J, leaving 14 bases between. This CDR3 has 13 residues. The CDR3 nucleotides read TGTGCCAGCAGCCAAACTAGGACAATGGACTACACCTTC. Its translation is CASSQTRTMDYTF.

This chain joins TRBV12-3 or TRBV12-4 and TRBJ1-1; no definite D call. CDR3 length: 13 residues. V lost 5 bases and J lost 10, with 17 bases in between. Here the CDR3 reads CASSQVPRGRAFF. The CDR3 DNA is TGTGCCAGCAGTCAGGTCCCCCGAGGTCGAGCTTTCTTT.

This clonotype was counted ten times or more. The V and J genes are TRBV12-3 or TRBV12-4 and TRBJ2-3, with D perhaps TRBD2 (5 bases). Between the trimmed V and J ends, which lost 7 bases and 7 bases, there was a span of 12 bases. CDR3 length: 12 residues. CDR3 loop: CASTLGGHTQYF. The CDR3 bases are TGTGCCAGCACCCTCGGAGGACATACGCAGTATTTT.

The table lists this clonotype with a few counts. This sequence joins TRBV9 and TRBJ2-5, with D possibly matching TRBD1 (6 bases). The CDR3 is made up of 12 amino acids. The germline V gene has CDR1 SGDLS and CDR2 YYNGEE. Deletions cut 4 bases from V and 5 bases from J, with 9 bases between. The CDR3 DNA sequence: TGTGCCAGCAGCCCTCAGGGGGAGACCCAGTACTTC. This codes for CASSPQGETQYF.

CDR3 amino acids: CAWSVRAETYEQYF. The CDR3 coding sequence is TGTGCCTGGAGTGTAAGGGCAGAGACCTACGAGCAGTACTTC. This chain uses TRBV30 with TRBJ2-7; D unresolved. Trimming cost V 0 bases and J 2 bases, with 11 bases left between them. This CDR3 region has 14 residues. The germline V gene encodes CDR1 GTSNPN and CDR2 SVGIG (reference sequence).

V and J are TRBV5-4 and TRBJ2-1; 12 nucleotides agree with TRBD2. Germline-derived CDR1 and CDR2 are SGHNT and YYREEE (reference sequence). Germline trimming cut 4 bases from V and 9 bases from J; bases unmatched to any gene: 8. This CDR3 region has 15 residues. The CDR3 nucleotides read TGTGCCAGCAGCCCCCCCGGGACTAGCGGGTCTGAGCAGTTCTTC. Protein: CASSPPGTSGSEQFF.

The rearrangement uses TRBV12-3 or TRBV12-4 and TRBJ2-3; D is undetermined. CDR3 length: 12 amino acids. V was clipped by 5 bases and J by 6 bases, with 9 bases between them. CDR3 DNA sequence: TGTGCCAGCAGTGCCCCGCCGGATACGCAGTATTTT. Its protein product is CASSAPPDTQYF.

J is TRBJ1-2 and V is TRBV29-1, with 8 bases identical to TRBD1. Germline trimming cut 7 bases from V and 6 bases from J; bases unmatched to any gene: 16. The CDR3 runs to 15 residues. Germline V gene sequence: CDR1 SQVTM, CDR2 ANQGSEA. CDR3 sequence reads: CSAFRGDRGLNGYTF. In DNA form, the CDR3 reads TGCAGCGCCTTCCGGGGCGACAGGGGCCTTAATGGCTACACCTTC.

The V and J genes are TRBV2 and TRBJ1-4; unclear D gene. The CDR3 runs 14 residues. Trimming took 4 bases from V and 4 from J, leaving 10 bases between them. Looked up from germline, CDR1 is SNHLY and CDR2 is FYNNEI. CDR3 DNA sequence: TGTGCCAGCAGTGGCGGAGTTGGTAATGAAAAACTGTTTTTT. Its protein product is CASSGGVGNEKLFF.

This clonotype was counted only a few times. The chain carries TRBV12-3 or TRBV12-4 and TRBJ2-1, with 10 nucleotides matching TRBD2. V trimming: 5 bases; J trimming: 8 bases; junction bases outside the gene matches: 6. The CDR3 has 14 amino acids. The CDR3 loop reads CASSKAGGHHEQFF. The CDR3 bases are TGTGCCAGCAGTAAAGCGGGGGGGCACCATGAGCAGTTCTTC.

The rearrangement uses TRBV9 and TRBJ2-7, with D maybe TRBD2 (5 bases). Germline V gene sequence: CDR1 SGDLS, CDR2 YYNGEE. V dropped 0 bases and J dropped 3 bases, with 13 bases sitting between them. This CDR3 region has 15 residues. As DNA, the CDR3 is TGTGCCAGCAGCGTAGAAAGTCTGGCGGGCTACGAGCAGTACTTC. It codes for CASSVESLAGYEQYF.

This chain joins TRBV27 and TRBJ2-1; either TRBD1 or TRBD2 may fit D (6 bases each). The V end was cut by 5 bases, the J end by 10 bases, with 24 bases between. CDR3 size: 16 residues. Per the germline V gene, CDR1 is MNHEY and CDR2 is SMNVEV (reference sequence). Written as DNA, the CDR3 is TGTGCCAGCAGTCATAGGGCCGGGGGCCCCGTCGACGAGCAGTTCTTC. Residues: CASSHRAGGPVDEQFF.

This clonotype was counted only a few times. The J gene is TRBJ1-5, the V gene TRBV12-3 or TRBV12-4; D gene ambiguous. CDR3 size: 14 residues. Trimming left V 5 bases short and J 0 bases short, with 8 bases between. The CDR3 DNA sequence: TGTGCCAGCAGTCCCCCCCTTAGCAATCAGCCCCAGCATTTT. This sequence encodes CASSPPLSNQPQHF.

This clonotype was seen many times. Sequence at one end of the junction differs from germline and may be a read error. CDR3 residues: CASSLGTSGGTDTQYF. The CDR3 DNA reads as TGTGCCAGCAGCCTCGGGACTAGCGGGGGGACAGATACGCAGTATTTT. The V gene is TRBV5-1, the J gene TRBJ2-3; 15 bases line up with TRBD2. This CDR3 spans 16 amino acids. Germline V lookup: CDR1 SGHRS, CDR2 YFSETQ.

V gene TRBV6-1 combines with J gene TRBJ1-1; D is undetermined. V lost 6 bases, J lost 3 bases, and 8 bases lay in between. Germline CDR1 reads MNHNS; CDR2 reads SASEGT. CDR3 length: 12 amino acids. This CDR3 reads CASRRPDTEAFF. In nucleotides, the CDR3 is TGTGCCAGCAGACGGCCGGACACTGAAGCTTTCTTT.

The genes are TRBV18 and TRBJ2-5; D may be TRBD1 (5 bases). CDR3 size: 14 residues. V gave up 3 bases and J gave up 2 bases, with 10 bases separating them. CDR1 KGHSH and CDR2 LQKENI come from the germline V gene. DNA of the CDR3: TGTGCCAGCTCACCCCGACAGAGACAAGAGACCCAGTACTTC. Its protein product is CASSPRQRQETQYF. Looking up the rest from reference TRBV18 and TRBJ2-5 gives the full variable domain: NAGVMQNPRHLVRRRGQEARLRCSPMKGHSHVYWYRQLPEEGLKFMVYLQKENIIDESGMPKERFSAEFPKEGPSILRIQQVVRGDSAAYFCASSPRQRQETQYFGPGTRLLVL.

The gene calls are TRBV4-1 and TRBJ2-5; D unclear. Per germline, CDR1 MGHRA and CDR2 YSYEKL. Trimming left V 4 bases short and J 4 bases short, with 16 bases between. CDR3 size: 15 residues. The CDR3 protein is CASSLIGATRETQYF. CDR3 DNA sequence: TGCGCCAGCAGCCTTATCGGAGCCACCAGAGAGACCCAGTACTTC.

The chain carries TRBV19 and TRBJ2-6, with D hard to call. The CDR3 runs to 14 residues. The germline V and J ends were trimmed by 7 bases and 0 bases, with 7 bases remaining between them. Germline CDR1 and CDR2: LNHDA and SQIVND (reference sequence). CDR3: CASTRGSGANVLTF. DNA for the CDR3: TGTGCCAGTACCCGAGGCTCTGGGGCCAACGTCCTGACTTTC.

This clonotype was observed many times. V is TRBV2 and J is TRBJ1-2; D unresolved. The germline CDR1 and CDR2 sequences are SNHLY and FYNNEI. The CDR3 contains 15 residues. V was cut by 0 bases and J by 0 bases, with 8 bases left in between. CDR3 amino acids: CASSEAGGSNYGYTF. The CDR3 nucleotides read TGTGCCAGCAGTGAAGCTGGCGGCTCTAACTATGGCTACACCTTC.

The V and J genes are TRBV5-1 and TRBJ2-1, with 9 bases matching TRBD1. The germline V gene has CDR1 SGHRS and CDR2 YFSETQ. J gave up 16 bases and V 4 bases, and 12 bases lay outside the gene matches. The CDR3 sequence is 13 residues long. The CDR3 region has the DNA TGCGCCAGCAGCGGTAGCCTCGGGACAGGGCCTTTCTTC. Its translation is CASSGSLGTGPFF.

The V gene is TRBV12-5, the J gene TRBJ1-2; D unclear. V lost 4 bases, J lost 3 bases, and 9 bases lay in between. The CDR3 spans 13 residues. Germline V gene sequence: CDR1 LGHNT, CDR2 FRNRAP. The CDR3 reads CASGSDGHYGYTF. The CDR3 DNA sequence: TGTGCTAGTGGTTCGGACGGCCACTATGGCTACACCTTC.